The clone carrying this T cell receptor beta chain came up a few times. Its matching antigen is unknown. This sample was taken from a study of T cell repertoires in cytomegalovirus infection. On the study more broadly: From public TCR beta signatures came an indication of both CMV infection and matching HLA type. The study's findings and limits: Clonotypes of TCR beta that were HLA-C-restricted and CMV-specific dominated the ex vivo response.

TCRdb itself ran the reads through MiXCR, one entry per CDR3 protein. The data hold fewer than 1,000,000 distinct CDR3 sequences, with approximately 30% observed a single time. V was pared by 1 base and J by 8 bases, with 8 bases between. This CDR3 spans 12 amino acids. Germline CDR1 and CDR2: SEHNR and FQNEAQ (reference sequence). The source was cultured CD8+ T cells from PBMCs, collected from culture after CMV antigen stimulation. The TCR originated in a human donor in good health (CMV status not recorded). Some clones in this sample may be carry-over from other donors' samples. This chain uses TRBV7-9 with TRBJ1-2; no reliable D call. The CDR3 here is CASSLEAQGYTF. In DNA, the CDR3 is TGTGCCAGCAGCTTAGAAGCTCAAGGCTACACCTTC.